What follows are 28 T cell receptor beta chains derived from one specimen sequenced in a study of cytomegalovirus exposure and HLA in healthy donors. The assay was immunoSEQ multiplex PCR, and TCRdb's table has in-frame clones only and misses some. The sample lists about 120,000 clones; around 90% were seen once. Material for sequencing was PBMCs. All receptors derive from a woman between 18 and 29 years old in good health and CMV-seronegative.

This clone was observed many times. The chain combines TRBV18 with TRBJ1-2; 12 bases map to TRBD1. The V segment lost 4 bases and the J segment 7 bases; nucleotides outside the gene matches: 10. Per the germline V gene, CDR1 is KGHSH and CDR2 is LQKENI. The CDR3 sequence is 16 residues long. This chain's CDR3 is CASSLTGTGGAVGYTF. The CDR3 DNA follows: TGTGCCAGCTCACTCACCGGGACAGGGGGCGCGGTTGGCTACACCTTC.

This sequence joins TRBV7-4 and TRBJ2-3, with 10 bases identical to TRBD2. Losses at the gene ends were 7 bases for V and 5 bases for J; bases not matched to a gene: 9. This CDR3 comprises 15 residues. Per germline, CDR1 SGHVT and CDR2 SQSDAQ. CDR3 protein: CASTPGTSVRDTQYF. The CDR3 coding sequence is TGTGCCAGCACCCCCGGGACTAGCGTTAGAGATACGCAGTATTTT.

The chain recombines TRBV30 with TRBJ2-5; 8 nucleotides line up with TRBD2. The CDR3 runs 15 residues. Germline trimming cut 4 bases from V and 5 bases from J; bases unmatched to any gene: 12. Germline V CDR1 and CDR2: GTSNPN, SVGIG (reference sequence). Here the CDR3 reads CAWMRDSGISETQYF. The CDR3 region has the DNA TGTGCCTGGATGAGGGATAGCGGGATATCGGAGACCCAGTACTTC.

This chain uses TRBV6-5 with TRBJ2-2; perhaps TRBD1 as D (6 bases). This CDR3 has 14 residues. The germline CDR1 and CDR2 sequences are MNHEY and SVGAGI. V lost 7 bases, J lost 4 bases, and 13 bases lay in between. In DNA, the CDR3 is TGTGCCAGCACCCTTAGGGGGTCCACCGGGGAGCTGTTTTTT. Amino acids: CASTLRGSTGELFF.

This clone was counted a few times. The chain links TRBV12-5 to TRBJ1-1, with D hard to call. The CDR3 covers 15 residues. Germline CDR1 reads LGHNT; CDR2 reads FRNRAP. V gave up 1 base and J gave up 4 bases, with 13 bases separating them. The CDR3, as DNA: TGTGCTAGTGGTTTGGAAGCGTATCTGGGCACTGAAGCTTTCTTT. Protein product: CASGLEAYLGTEAFF. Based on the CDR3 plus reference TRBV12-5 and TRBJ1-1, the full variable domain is DARVTQTPRHKVTEMGQEVTMRCQPILGHNTVFWYRQTMMQGLELLAYFRNRAPLDDSGMPKDRFSAEMPDATLATLKIQPSEPRDSAVYFCASGLEAYLGTEAFFGQGTRLTVV.

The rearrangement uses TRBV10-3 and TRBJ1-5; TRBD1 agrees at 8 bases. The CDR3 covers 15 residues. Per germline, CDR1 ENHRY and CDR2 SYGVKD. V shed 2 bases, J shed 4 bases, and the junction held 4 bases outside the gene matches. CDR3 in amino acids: CAISEGYRGNQPQHF. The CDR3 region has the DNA TGTGCCATCAGTGAGGGGTACAGGGGGAATCAGCCCCAGCATTTT.

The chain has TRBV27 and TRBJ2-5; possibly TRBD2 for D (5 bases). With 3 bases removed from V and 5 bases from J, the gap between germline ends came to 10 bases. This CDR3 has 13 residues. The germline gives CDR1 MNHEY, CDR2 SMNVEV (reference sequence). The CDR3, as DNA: TGTGCCAGCAGTTTCCAGCGAGGGGAGACCCAGTACTTC. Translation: CASSFQRGETQYF.

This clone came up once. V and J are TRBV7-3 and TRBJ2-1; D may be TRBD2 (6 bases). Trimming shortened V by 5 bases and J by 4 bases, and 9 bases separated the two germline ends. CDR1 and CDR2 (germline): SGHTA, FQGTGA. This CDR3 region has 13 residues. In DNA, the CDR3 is TGTGCCAGCAGCCTTAGCGGTTACAATGAGCAGTTCTTC. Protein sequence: CASSLSGYNEQFF.

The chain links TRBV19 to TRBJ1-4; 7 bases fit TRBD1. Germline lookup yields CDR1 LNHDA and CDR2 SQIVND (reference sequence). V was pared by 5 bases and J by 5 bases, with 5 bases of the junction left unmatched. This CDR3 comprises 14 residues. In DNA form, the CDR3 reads TGTGCCAGTAGTGGGGGGACAGTCAATGAAAAACTGTTTTTT. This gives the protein CASSGGTVNEKLFF.

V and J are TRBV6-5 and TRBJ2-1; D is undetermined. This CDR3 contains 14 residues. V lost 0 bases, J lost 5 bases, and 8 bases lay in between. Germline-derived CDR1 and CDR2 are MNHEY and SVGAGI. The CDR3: CASSYSISDNEQFF. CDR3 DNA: TGTGCCAGCAGTTACTCGATTAGTGACAATGAGCAGTTCTTC.

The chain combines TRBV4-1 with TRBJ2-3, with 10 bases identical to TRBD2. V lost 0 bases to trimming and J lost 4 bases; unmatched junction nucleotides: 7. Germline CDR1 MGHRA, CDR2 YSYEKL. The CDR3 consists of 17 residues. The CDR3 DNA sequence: TGCGCCAGCAGCCAAGATCTTCCTAGCGGGAGCCCAGATACGCAGTATTTT. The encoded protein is CASSQDLPSGSPDTQYF.

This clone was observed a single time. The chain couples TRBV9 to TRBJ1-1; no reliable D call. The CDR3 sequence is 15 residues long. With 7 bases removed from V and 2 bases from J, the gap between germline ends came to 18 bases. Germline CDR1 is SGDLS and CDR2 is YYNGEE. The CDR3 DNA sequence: TGTGCCAGCTCTCCCTTAACGGTAGTTAACACTGAAGCTTTCTTT. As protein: CASSPLTVVNTEAFF.

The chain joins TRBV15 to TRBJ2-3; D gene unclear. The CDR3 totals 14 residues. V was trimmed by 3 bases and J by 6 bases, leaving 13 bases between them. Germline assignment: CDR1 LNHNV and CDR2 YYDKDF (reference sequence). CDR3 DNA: TGTGCCACCAGCAGTGACTCCGACTTGGATACGCAGTATTTT. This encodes CATSSDSDLDTQYF.

The CDR3 loop is CASSLSPSEQFF. The CDR3 DNA reads TGTGCCAGCAGTTTATCCCCATCTGAGCAGTTCTTC. The chain recombines TRBV27 with TRBJ2-1; unclear D gene. Germline V gene lookup returns CDR1 MNHEY and CDR2 SMNVEV (reference sequence). V shed 0 bases and J shed 9 bases, with 6 bases lying between them. This CDR3 region has 12 residues.

CDR3 sequence (DNA): TGCGCCAGCAGTGAGTCGATAGCGGGATCAACAGATACGCAGTATTTT. Its protein is CASSESIAGSTDTQYF. The chain is built from TRBV10-1 and TRBJ2-3; 8 nucleotides align to TRBD2. This CDR3 comprises 16 residues. Trimming at V came to 0 bases and at J to 3 bases, leaving 5 bases not matched to a gene. Germline V gives CDR1 WNHNN, CDR2 SYGVQD (reference sequence).

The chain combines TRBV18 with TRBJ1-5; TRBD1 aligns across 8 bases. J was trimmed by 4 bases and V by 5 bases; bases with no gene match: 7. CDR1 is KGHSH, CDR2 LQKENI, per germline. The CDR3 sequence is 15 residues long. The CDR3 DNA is TGTGCCAGCTCATCGAACCGACAGGGGAATCAGCCCCAGCATTTT. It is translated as CASSSNRQGNQPQHF.

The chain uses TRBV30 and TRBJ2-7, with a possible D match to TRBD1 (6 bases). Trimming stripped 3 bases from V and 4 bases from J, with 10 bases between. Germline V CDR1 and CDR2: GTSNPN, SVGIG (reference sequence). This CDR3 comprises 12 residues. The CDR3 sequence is CAWSPTGYEQYF. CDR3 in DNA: TGTGCCTGGAGCCCGACAGGATACGAGCAGTACTTC.

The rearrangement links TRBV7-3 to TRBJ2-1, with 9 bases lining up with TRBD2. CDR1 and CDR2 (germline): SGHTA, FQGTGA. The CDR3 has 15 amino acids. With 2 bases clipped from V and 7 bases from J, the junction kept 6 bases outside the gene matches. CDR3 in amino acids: CASSLGAGGVNEQFF. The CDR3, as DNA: TGTGCCAGCAGCTTAGGCGCGGGAGGGGTAAATGAGCAGTTCTTC.

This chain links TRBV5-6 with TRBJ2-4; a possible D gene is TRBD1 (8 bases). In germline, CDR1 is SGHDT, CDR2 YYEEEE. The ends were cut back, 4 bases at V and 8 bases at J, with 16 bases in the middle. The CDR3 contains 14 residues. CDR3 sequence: CASSTGQGGDIQYF. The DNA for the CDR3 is TGTGCCAGCAGCACCGGACAGGGAGGGGACATTCAGTACTTC.

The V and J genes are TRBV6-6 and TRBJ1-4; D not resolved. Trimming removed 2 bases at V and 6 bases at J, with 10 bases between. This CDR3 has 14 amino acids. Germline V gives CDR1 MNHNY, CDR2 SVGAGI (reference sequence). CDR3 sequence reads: CASSYHEGYEKLFF. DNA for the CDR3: TGTGCCAGCAGTTACCATGAGGGATATGAAAAACTGTTTTTT.

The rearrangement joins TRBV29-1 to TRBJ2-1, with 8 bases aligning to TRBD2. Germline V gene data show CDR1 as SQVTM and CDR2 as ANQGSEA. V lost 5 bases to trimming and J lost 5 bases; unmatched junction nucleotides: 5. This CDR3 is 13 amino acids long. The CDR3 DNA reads TGCAGCGTTATTAGCGGGAATGACAATGAGCAGTTCTTC. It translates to CSVISGNDNEQFF.

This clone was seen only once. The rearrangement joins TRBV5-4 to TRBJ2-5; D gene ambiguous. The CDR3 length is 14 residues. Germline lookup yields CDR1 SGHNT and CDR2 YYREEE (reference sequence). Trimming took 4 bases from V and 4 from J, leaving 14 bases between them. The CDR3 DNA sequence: TGTGCCAGCAGCCTTTTCGAGCGCGCAGAGACCCAGTACTTC. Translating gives CASSLFERAETQYF.

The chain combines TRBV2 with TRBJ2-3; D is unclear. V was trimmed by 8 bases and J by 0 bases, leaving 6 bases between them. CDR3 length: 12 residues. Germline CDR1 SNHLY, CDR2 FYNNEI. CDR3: CASGQSTDTQYF. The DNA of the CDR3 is TGTGCCAGCGGCCAGAGCACAGATACGCAGTATTTT.

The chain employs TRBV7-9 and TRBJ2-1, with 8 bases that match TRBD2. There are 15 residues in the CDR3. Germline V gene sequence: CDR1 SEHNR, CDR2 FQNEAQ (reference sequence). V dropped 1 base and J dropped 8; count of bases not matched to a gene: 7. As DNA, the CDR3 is TGTGCCAGCAGCTTAGTCTCGGGGGGGTTCGATGAGCAGTTCTTC. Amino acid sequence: CASSLVSGGFDEQFF.

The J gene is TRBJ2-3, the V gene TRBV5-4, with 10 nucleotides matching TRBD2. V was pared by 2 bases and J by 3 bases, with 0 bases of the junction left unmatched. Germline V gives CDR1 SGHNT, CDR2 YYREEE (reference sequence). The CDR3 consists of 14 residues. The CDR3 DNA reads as TGTGCCAGCAGCTTTAGCGGGGGGACAGATACGCAGTATTTT. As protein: CASSFSGGTDTQYF.

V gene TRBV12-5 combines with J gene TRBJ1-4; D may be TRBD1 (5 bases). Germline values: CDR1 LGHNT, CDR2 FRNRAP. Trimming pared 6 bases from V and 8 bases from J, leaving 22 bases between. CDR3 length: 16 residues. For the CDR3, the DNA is TGTGCTAGTGGGTTCGGCCCGGGCCTCGGACAAGAAAAACTGTTTTTT. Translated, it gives CASGFGPGLGQEKLFF. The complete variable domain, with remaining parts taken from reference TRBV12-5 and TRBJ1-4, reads DARVTQTPRHKVTEMGQEVTMRCQPILGHNTVFWYRQTMMQGLELLAYFRNRAPLDDSGMPKDRFSAEMPDATLATLKIQPSEPRDSAVYFCASGFGPGLGQEKLFFGSGTQLSVL.

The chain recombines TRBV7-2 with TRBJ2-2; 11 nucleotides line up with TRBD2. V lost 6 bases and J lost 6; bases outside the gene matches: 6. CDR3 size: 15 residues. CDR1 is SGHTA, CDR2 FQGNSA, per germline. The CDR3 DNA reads TGTGCCAGCAGATCCTTAGCGGGAGGGGCCGGGGAGCTGTTTTTT. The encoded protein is CASRSLAGGAGELFF.

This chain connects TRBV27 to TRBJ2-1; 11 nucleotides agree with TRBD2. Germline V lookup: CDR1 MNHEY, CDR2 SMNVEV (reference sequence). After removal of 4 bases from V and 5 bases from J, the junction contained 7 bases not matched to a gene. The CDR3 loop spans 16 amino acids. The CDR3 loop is CASSSPGTSGNNEQFF. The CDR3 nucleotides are TGTGCCAGCAGTTCCCCCGGGACTAGCGGAAACAATGAGCAGTTCTTC.